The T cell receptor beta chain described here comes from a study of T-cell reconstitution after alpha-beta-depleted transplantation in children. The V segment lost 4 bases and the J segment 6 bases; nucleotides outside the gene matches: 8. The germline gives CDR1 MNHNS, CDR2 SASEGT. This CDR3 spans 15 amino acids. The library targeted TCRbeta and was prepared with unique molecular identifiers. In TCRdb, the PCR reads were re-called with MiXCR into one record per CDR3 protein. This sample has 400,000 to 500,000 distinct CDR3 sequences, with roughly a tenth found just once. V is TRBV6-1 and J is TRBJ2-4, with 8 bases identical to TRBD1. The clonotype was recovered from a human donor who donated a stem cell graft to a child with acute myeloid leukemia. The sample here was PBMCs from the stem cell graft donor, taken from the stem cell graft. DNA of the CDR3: TGTGCCAGCAGTGCTTTGGGACAGGCGTCAAACATTCAGTACTTC. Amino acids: CASSALGQASNIQYF.